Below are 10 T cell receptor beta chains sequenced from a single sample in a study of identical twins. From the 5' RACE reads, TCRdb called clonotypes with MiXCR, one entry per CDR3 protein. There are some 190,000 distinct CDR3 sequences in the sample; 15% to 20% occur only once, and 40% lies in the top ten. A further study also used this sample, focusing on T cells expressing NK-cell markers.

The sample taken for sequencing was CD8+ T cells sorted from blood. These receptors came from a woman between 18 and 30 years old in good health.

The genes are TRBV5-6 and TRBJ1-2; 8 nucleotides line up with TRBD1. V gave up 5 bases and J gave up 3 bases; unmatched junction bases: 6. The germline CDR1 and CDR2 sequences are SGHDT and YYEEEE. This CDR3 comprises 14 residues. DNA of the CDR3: TGTGCCAGCAGGATGACAGGGGATGACTATGGCTACACCTTC. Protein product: CASRMTGDDYGYTF.

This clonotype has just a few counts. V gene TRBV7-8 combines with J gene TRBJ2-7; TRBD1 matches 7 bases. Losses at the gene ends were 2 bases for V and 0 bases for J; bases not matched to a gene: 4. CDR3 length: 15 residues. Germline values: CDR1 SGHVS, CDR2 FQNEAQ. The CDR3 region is CASSLTGATSYEQYF. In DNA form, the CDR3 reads TGTGCCAGCAGCTTAACAGGGGCGACCTCCTACGAGCAGTACTTC.

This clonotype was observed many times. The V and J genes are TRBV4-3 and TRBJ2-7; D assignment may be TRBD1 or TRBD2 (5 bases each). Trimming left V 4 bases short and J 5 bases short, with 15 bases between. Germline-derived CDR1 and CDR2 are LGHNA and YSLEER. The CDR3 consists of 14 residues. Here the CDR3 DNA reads TGCGCCAGCAGCCCGGGGCTGAATTGGGACGAGCAGTACTTC. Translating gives CASSPGLNWDEQYF.

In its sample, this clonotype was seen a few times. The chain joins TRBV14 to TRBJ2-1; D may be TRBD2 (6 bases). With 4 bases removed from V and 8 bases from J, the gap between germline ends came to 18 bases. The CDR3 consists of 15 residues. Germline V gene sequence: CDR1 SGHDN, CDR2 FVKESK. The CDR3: CASSPNGGTMYEQFF. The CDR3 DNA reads TGTGCCAGCAGCCCGAATGGCGGGACGATGTATGAGCAGTTCTTC.

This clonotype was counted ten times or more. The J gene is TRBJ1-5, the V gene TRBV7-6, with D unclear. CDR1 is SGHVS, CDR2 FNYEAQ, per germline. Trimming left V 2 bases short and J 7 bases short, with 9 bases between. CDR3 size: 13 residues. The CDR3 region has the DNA TGTGCCAGCAGCTTATCTGATGGGCAGCCCCAGCATTTT. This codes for CASSLSDGQPQHF.

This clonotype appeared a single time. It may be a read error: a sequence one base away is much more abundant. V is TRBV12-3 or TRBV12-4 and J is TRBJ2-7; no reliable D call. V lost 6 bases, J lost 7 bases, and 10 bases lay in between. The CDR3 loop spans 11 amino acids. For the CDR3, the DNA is TGTGCCAGCAGGTTTTCACGGGAGCAGTACTTC. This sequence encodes CASRFSREQYF.

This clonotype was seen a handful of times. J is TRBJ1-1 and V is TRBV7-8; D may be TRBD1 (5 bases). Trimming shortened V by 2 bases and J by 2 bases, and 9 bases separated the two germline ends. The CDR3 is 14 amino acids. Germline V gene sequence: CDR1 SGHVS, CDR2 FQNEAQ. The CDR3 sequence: CASSLTQGNTEAFF. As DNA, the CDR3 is TGTGCCAGCAGCTTAACGCAGGGTAACACTGAAGCTTTCTTT.

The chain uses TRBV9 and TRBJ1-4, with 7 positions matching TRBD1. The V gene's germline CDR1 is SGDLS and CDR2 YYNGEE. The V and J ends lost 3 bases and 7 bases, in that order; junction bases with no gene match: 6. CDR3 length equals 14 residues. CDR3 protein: CASSATGSLEKLFF. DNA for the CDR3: TGTGCCAGCAGCGCGACAGGGTCCCTTGAAAAACTGTTTTTT.

CDR3 protein: CASSSSGRGHTGELFF. The CDR3 nucleotides read TGCGCCAGCAGCAGCAGCGGCCGGGGCCACACCGGGGAGCTGTTTTTT. The rearrangement uses TRBV4-3 and TRBJ2-2; D tentatively reads TRBD1 or TRBD2 (5 bases each). Trimming removed 5 bases at V and 3 bases at J, with 16 bases between. Germline V gene data show CDR1 as LGHNA and CDR2 as YSLEER. CDR3 size: 16 residues.

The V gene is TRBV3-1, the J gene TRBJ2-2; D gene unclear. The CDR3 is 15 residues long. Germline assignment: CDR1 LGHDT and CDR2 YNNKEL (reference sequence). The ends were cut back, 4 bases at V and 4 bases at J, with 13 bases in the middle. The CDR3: CASSRAALSTGELFF. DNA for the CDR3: TGTGCCAGCAGCCGGGCCGCCCTGAGCACCGGGGAGCTGTTTTTT.